The rows below give T cell receptor beta chains drawn from one sample of a study of identical twins. TCRdb reanalysed the 5' RACE reads using MiXCR and keeps one entry per CDR3 protein. The table has 500,000 to 650,000 distinct CDR3 sequences, approximately 20% seen once. Another study also made use of these data, one on yellow fever vaccine responses in identical twins.

The sequencing sample was made of CD4+ T cells sorted from blood. Every receptor here comes from a woman younger than 30 in good health. The CDR3 runs from the conserved cysteine through the conserved F or W. The D gene is left open where the match is weak. Size is stated for part of the rows, as once, few or many counts, or as a class when the clone is expanded.

DNA,CDR3,J,size,D,V
TGTGCCACCAGTGAAGGGACTTCTGAAGCTTTCTTT,CATSEGTSEAFF,TRBJ1-1,-,-,TRBV24-1
TGTGCCAGCAGAACGAGCGGGAGGGCAACCAATGAGCAGTTCTTC,CASRTSGRATNEQFF,TRBJ2-1,many,TRBD2,TRBV6-1
TGTGCCACCAGTGATTTTGGGACTAGCTATGAGCAGTTCTTC,CATSDFGTSYEQFF,TRBJ2-1,few,TRBD2,TRBV24-1
TGTGCCAGCAAGAGAACAGGGGAGAATGAGCAGTTCTTC,CASKRTGENEQFF,TRBJ2-1,once,TRBD1,TRBV6-2/TRBV6-3
TGCGCCAGCAGCACCGCCACCGGGGAGCTGTTTTTT,CASSTATGELFF,TRBJ2-2,many,-,TRBV5-1
TGTGCCAGCACGTCCCAGGGGAGCACAGATACGCAGTATTTT,CASTSQGSTDTQYF,TRBJ2-3,few,-,TRBV25-1
TGCGCCAGCAGGGCTGACTACTACGAGCAGTACTTC,CASRADYYEQYF,TRBJ2-7,few,-,TRBV5-1
TGTGCCAGCAGTTTAGGAGGACAGGTTGAAGCTTTCTTT,CASSLGGQVEAFF,TRBJ1-1,-,TRBD1,TRBV12-3/TRBV12-4
TGTGCCAGCAGTCTTCTAGCGCCCAAAAGCACAGATACGCAGTATTTT,CASSLLAPKSTDTQYF,TRBJ2-3,-,-,TRBV12-3/TRBV12-4
TGCAGTGCTAGTGGGACTAGCGGGAGAGTCTACGAGCAGTACTTC,CSASGTSGRVYEQYF,TRBJ2-7,-,TRBD2,TRBV20-1
TGTGCCATTCGGGACTTCGCGGGGGAGACCCAGTACTTC,CAIRDFAGETQYF,TRBJ2-5,-,-,TRBV10-3
TGCAGTTCCGGGACCGCGAACACCGGGGAGCTGTTTTTT,CSSGTANTGELFF,TRBJ2-2,few,-,TRBV29-1
TGTGCCAGCAGCCAAGATCGTTTCGGGAGCGGGAGTTTGTGGGACTCCTACAATGAGCAGTTCTTC,CASSQDRFGSGSLWDSYNEQFF,TRBJ2-1,-,TRBD2,TRBV14
TGTGCCAGCAGCTCGACAGGGTATTCACCCCTCCACTTT,CASSSTGYSPLHF,TRBJ1-6,few,TRBD1,TRBV11-3
TGTGCCATCAGTGAGTCCCAAAGGGGCGGGGGGAGTAACAATGAGCAGTTCTTC,CAISESQRGGGSNNEQFF,TRBJ2-1,-,TRBD2,TRBV10-3
TGCAGTGCTAGAGTTCGGGGCCTAGAAGAGACCCAGTACTTC,CSARVRGLEETQYF,TRBJ2-5,few,-,TRBV20-1
TGCGCCAGCAGCTCCGAAGCGGGAGTGGGCACAGATACGCAGTATTTT,CASSSEAGVGTDTQYF,TRBJ2-3,-,TRBD2,TRBV5-1
TGCGCCAGCAGTGGGGGCCGGAGCTCCTACGAGCAGTACTTC,CASSGGRSSYEQYF,TRBJ2-7,few,-,TRBV10-2
TGTGCCAGCAGTGAGTTGGGACAGGTGATCGAGACCCAGTACTTC,CASSELGQVIETQYF,TRBJ2-5,few,TRBD1,TRBV2
TGCGCCAGCAGCCCGGTCAGCCGGAACACCGGGGAGCTGTTTTTT,CASSPVSRNTGELFF,TRBJ2-2,few,-,TRBV5-1
TGTGCCAGCAGCCCACGAGCGGGGCCGAACACCGGGGAGCTGTTTTTT,CASSPRAGPNTGELFF,TRBJ2-2,-,TRBD2,TRBV3-1
TGTGCCAGCACTCTGACAGGGGTGGCCAAAAACATTCAGTACTTC,CASTLTGVAKNIQYF,TRBJ2-4,few,TRBD1,TRBV7-9
TGCAGTGCTAGGATGGGACAGGGCTATGGCTACACCTTC,CSARMGQGYGYTF,TRBJ1-2,few,TRBD1,TRBV20-1
TGCGCCAGCAGCTTGAGTTCCGGGGACGGGTACAATGAGCAGTTCTTC,CASSLSSGDGYNEQFF,TRBJ2-1,once,-,TRBV5-1
TGTGCCAGCAATGTGCTGGGGGCTAACTATGGCTACACCTTC,CASNVLGANYGYTF,TRBJ1-2,few,-,TRBV6-1
TGTGCCAGTAGTATTGGGACTGGGAACACCGGGGAGCTGTTTTTT,CASSIGTGNTGELFF,TRBJ2-2,few,-,TRBV19
TGCGCCAGCAGCGAGCCGGGACAGGGGTTGGATGGCTACACCTTC,CASSEPGQGLDGYTF,TRBJ1-2,-,TRBD1,TRBV5-1
TGTGCCAGCAGCCAAGGTCACCCAGATACGCAGTATTTT,CASSQGHPDTQYF,TRBJ2-3,few,-,TRBV3-1
TGCGCCAGCAGCCCGACAGGGGCGGGTGCTTTCTTT,CASSPTGAGAFF,TRBJ1-1,few,TRBD1,TRBV5-1